This TCR beta chain is drawn from a study of PD-1 blockade in classical Hodgkin lymphoma. About the research overall: Patients were given intravenous nivolumab, 3 mg/kg, every 2 weeks. Whole-study results and caveats: Relapsed/refractory patients reportedly had the lowest baseline TCR diversity, below newly diagnosed patients, who were below healthy donors. For complete responders, baseline diversity was comparable to that of newly diagnosed patients. Nivolumab initiated under 1 year post-ASCT led to patient exclusion.

Using immunoSEQ multiplex PCR, the repertoire was profiled, and TCRdb retains in-frame clones only, with some absent. The sample lists roughly 92,000 clones; around 90% were seen once. Every single patient, without exception, relapsed after autologous stem cell transplantation, and brentuximab vedotin exposure varied. This CDR3 has 14 residues. V was clipped by 5 bases and J by 3 bases, with 14 bases between them. The germline V gene has CDR1 MNHEY and CDR2 SMNVEV (reference sequence). On this clone: Its specificity is not known.

This TCR was sampled from a human donor with classical Hodgkin lymphoma. This specimen consisted of peripheral blood mononuclear cells (PBMCs), obtained at baseline. The rearrangement uses TRBV27 and TRBJ2-7, with D possibly matching TRBD1 (7 bases). This CDR3 reads CASSQGGWFYEQYF. The CDR3 coding sequence is TGTGCCAGCAGTCAGGGGGGTTGGTTCTACGAGCAGTACTTC.